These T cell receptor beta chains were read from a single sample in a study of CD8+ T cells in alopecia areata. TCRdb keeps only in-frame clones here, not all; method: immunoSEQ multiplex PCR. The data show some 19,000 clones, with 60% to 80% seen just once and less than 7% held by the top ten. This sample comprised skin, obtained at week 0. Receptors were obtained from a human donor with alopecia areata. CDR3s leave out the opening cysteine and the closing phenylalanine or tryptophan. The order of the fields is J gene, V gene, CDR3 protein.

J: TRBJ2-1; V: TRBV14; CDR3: ASSLASGGGHEQF
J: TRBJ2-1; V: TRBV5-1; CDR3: ASSPRRLPFNEQF
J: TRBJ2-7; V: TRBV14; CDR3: ASSAATTGSPYEQY
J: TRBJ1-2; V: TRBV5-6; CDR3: ASSFDYGYT
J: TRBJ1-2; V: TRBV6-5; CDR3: ASSLGQGNYGYT
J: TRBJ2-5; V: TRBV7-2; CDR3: ASSPAGGQYQETQY
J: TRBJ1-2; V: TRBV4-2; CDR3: ASSQDGTGEIHGYT
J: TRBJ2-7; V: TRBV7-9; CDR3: ASGGSRGHEQY
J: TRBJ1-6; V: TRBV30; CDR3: AWRARGAGASSPLH
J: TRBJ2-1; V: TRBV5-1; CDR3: ASSLVVTSGGRNNEQF
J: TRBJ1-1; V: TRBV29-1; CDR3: SVGDRVNTEAF
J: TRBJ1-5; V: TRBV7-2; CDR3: ASSLVGEGQPQH
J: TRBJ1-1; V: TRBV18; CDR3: ASSPVTGDTEAF
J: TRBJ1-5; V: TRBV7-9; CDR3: ASSLGYSNQPQH
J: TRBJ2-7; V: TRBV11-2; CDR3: ASSLGPAGSSYEQY
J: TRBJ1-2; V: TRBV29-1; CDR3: SVEFRRGYT
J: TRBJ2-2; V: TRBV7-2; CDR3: ASRRGGLTGELF
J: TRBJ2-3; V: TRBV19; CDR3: ASSIDPPLYILQY
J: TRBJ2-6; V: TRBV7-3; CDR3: ASGDYLSSGANVLT
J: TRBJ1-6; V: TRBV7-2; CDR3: ASSPGTDNSPLH
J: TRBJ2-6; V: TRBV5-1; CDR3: ASSPWTRSGANVLT
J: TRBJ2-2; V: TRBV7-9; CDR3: ASSLVYTGELF
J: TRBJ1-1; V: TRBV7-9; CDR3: ASSLGGASTFMNTEAF
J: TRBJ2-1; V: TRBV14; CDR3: ASSPEWVKGPHIRNEQF
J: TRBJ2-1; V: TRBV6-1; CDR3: ASIRTSGNNEQF
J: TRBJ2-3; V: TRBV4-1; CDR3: ASSQESDTQY
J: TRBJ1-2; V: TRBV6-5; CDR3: ASSPRTGGLYGYT
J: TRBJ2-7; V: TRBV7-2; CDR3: ASSSQGRRGEQY
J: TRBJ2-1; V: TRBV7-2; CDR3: ASSSLAGGLNNEQF
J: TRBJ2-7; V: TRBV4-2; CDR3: ASSQGFRGGQMAYEQY
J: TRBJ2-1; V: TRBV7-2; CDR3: ASSLGLAVNNEQF
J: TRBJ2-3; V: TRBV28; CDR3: ASSSVLGTDTQY
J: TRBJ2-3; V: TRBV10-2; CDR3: ASNRRLAGREDTQY
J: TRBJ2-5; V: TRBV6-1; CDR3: ASSERVSGGMGETQY
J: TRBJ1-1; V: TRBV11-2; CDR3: ASSLVGRTEAF
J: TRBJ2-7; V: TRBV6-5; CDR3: ASSYGRWGNEQY
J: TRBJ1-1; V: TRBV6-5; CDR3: ASSYTSGPTEAF
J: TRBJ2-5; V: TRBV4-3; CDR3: ASSQWLAHKETQY
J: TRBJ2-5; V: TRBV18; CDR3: ASSGILRETQY
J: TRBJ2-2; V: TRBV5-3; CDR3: ARSTAGQGTGELF
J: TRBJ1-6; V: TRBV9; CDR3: ASSVSSLWDANSPLH
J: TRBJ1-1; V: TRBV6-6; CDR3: ASSYSSPGVNTEAF